The following is a T cell receptor beta chain sequence with its context. Only in-frame clones appear in the TCRdb table, and some are missing; sequencing was by immunoSEQ multiplex PCR. Among about 290,000 clones listed, roughly 90% were seen once. The data derive from a study of blood T cell repertoires in COVID-19. Turning to the study itself: COVID-19 samples from acute and convalescent phases originated in the United States, Italy and Spain.

Symptom resolution, clearance, or two negative PCRs marked donors in Cohort 3 as recovered. The V gene lost 5 bases and the J gene lost 0 bases, with 13 bases spanning the gap. This CDR3 comprises 15 residues. Germline CDR1 is LNHNV and CDR2 is YYDKDF (reference sequence). The gene calls are TRBV15 and TRBJ1-2; the D gene is possibly TRBD1 (6 bases). The TCR comes from a woman aged 40 to 55 who had recovered from COVID-19. The specimen was PBMCs or T cells enriched from blood (not recorded which). The CDR3 region has the DNA TGTGCCACCAGCGAGAAGGACAGTTCTAACTATGGCTACACCTTC. Its protein product is CATSEKDSSNYGYTF.